This T cell receptor beta chain was sequenced for a study of identical twins. TCRdb ran MiXCR on the 5' RACE reads and lists one entry per CDR3 protein. Of some 500,000 distinct CDR3 sequences detected, roughly a fifth appear once; the ten largest clones hold 0.75% to 0.95%. CDR1 SQVTM and CDR2 ANQGSEA come from the germline V gene. CDR3 length equals 11 residues. V shed 6 bases and J shed 5 bases, with 11 bases lying between them. The sample also formed part of further work on T cells expressing NK-cell markers. As reported in that work: According to the study, TCR beta repertoires originated from sorted CD3+CD56+NKG2C+, CD3+CD56+NKG2C- and CD3+CD56-NKG2C+ T cells. Seven sequenced donors out of eight were HCMV-seropositive, one seronegative. There remained a lack of clarity about HCMV specificity of expanded NKG2C+ T cell clones.

The receptor's source is a woman under 30 in good health. The specimen sequenced was CD4+ T cells sorted from blood. The J gene is TRBJ2-7, the V gene TRBV29-1, with unresolved D. CDR3 residues: CSVGSSHEQYF. In nucleotides, the CDR3 is TGCAGCGTAGGGTCGTCGCACGAGCAGTACTTC.